The rows below give T cell receptor beta chains drawn from one sample of a study of breast tumors, draining lymph nodes, adjacent tissues. TCRdb reprocessed the multiplex PCR reads via MiXCR and lists one record per CDR3 protein. This table holds 25,000 or so distinct CDR3 sequences, roughly 21% found once. Sequenced input: breast tumor tissue. All receptors come from a female donor with breast cancer. Some clones in this sample may be carry-over from other donors' samples. CDR3s include the opening cysteine and the closing phenylalanine or tryptophan. Fields, in order: J gene, clone size, V gene, D gene, CDR3 protein, CDR3 DNA. D genes are given only for firm matches. A clone size is listed for some rows: how often the clone was seen (once, few, many), or a class if it is expanded.

>TRBJ2-7|many|TRBV7-9|TRBD1
CASDRAGLREQYF
TGTGCCAGCGACAGGGCAGGATTGCGCGAGCAGTACTTC
>TRBJ2-1|few|TRBV19|TRBD2
CASSAGLTGFNEQFF
TGTGCCAGCAGCGCGGGACTAACGGGATTCAATGAGCAGTTCTTC
>TRBJ2-1|many|TRBV2|.
CASIPTGGSSEYNEQFF
TGTGCCAGCATTCCAACGGGGGGCAGCTCGGAGTACAATGAGCAGTTCTTC
>TRBJ1-5|many|TRBV30|.
CAWSVSNQPQHF
TGTGCCTGGAGTGTTAGCAATCAGCCCCAGCATTTT
>TRBJ1-2|many|TRBV6-5|.
CASSSNREGHGYTF
TGTGCCAGCAGTTCGAACAGGGAAGGACATGGCTACACCTTC
>TRBJ2-4|few|TRBV20-1|.
CSLPTAKNIQYF
TGCAGTCTACCAACAGCCAAAAACATTCAGTACTTC
>TRBJ2-1|many|TRBV30|TRBD2
CAWNSGTSNDEQFF
TGTGCCTGGAATTCCGGGACTAGTAACGATGAGCAGTTCTTC
>TRBJ2-2|many|TRBV7-9|.
CASSFVAGTGELFF
TGTGCCAGCAGCTTTGTCGCCGGCACCGGGGAGCTGTTTTTT
>TRBJ1-2|medium-sized|TRBV5-1|TRBD1
CASSLTGEGVYGYTF
TGCGCCAGCAGCTTAACAGGGGAGGGGGTCTATGGCTACACCTTC
>TRBJ2-3|many|TRBV6-5|.
CASSSSWGWSTDTQYF
TGTGCCAGCAGTTCCTCTTGGGGCTGGAGCACAGATACGCAGTATTTT
>TRBJ2-5|many|TRBV24-1|.
CATEGGETQYF
TGTGCCACCGAGGGCGGAGAGACCCAGTACTTC
>TRBJ1-2|once|TRBV29-1|TRBD1
CSVTGGQGATYGYTF
TGCAGCGTTACCGGCGGACAGGGGGCTACATATGGCTACACCTTC
>TRBJ1-2|once|TRBV7-9|.
CASSFDKDYGYTF
TGTGCCAGCAGCTTTGACAAGGACTATGGCTACACCTTC
>TRBJ2-7|medium-sized|TRBV4-1|.
CASSQEWDVSSYEQYF
TGCGCCAGCAGCCAAGAGTGGGACGTGAGCTCCTACGAGCAGTACTTC
>TRBJ2-1|many|TRBV27|TRBD2
CASSLGTSGYNEQFF
TGTGCCAGCAGTTTAGGGACTAGCGGATACAATGAGCAGTTCTTC
>TRBJ1-6|many|TRBV6-1|TRBD1
CASSEKTGWPDSPLHF
TGTGCCAGCAGTGAAAAGACAGGGTGGCCCGATTCACCCCTCCACTTT
>TRBJ2-7|.|TRBV20-1|TRBD2
CSAGPSGTYEQYF
TGCAGTGCGGGGCCTAGCGGCACCTACGAGCAGTACTTC
>TRBJ1-1|.|TRBV6-5|.
CASSYYRDTEAFF
TGTGCCAGCAGTTACTATCGGGACACTGAAGCTTTCTTT
>TRBJ2-1|many|TRBV10-3|.
CATAGQYNEQFF
TGTGCCACCGCGGGACAGTACAATGAGCAGTTCTTC
>TRBJ1-2|.|TRBV24-1|.
CATSDGTEPYGYTF
TGTGCCACCAGTGATGGGACCGAGCCCTACGGCTACACCTTC
>TRBJ2-7|many|TRBV3-1|.
CASSQGVSYEQYF
TGTGCCAGCAGCCAGGGCGTCTCCTACGAGCAGTACTTC
>TRBJ2-5|many|TRBV27|.
CASSFGQGETQYF
TGTGCCAGCAGTTTTGGGCAGGGAGAGACCCAGTACTTC
>TRBJ2-1|many|TRBV11-2|TRBD2
CASSLRLAGVGNEQFF
TGTGCCAGCAGCCTACGACTAGCGGGAGTGGGCAATGAGCAGTTCTTC
>TRBJ1-2|.|TRBV29-1|.
CSASSANYGYTF
TGCAGCGCCTCTTCAGCTAACTATGGCTACACCTTC
>TRBJ1-3|many|TRBV2|.
CASSEGGRAGNTIYF
TGTGCCAGCAGTGAAGGGGGCAGGGCCGGAAACACCATATATTTT
>TRBJ1-2|many|TRBV5-4|.
CASSLKSANYGYTF
TGTGCCAGCAGCTTGAAGTCGGCGAACTATGGCTACACCTTC
>TRBJ2-1|many|TRBV5-5|.
CASSWDHDGSSYNEQFF
TGTGCCAGCAGCTGGGACCACGACGGGAGCTCCTACAATGAGCAGTTCTTC
>TRBJ1-6|medium-sized|TRBV15|.
CATSRDGRAYNSPLHF
TGTGCCACCAGCAGAGATGGAAGGGCTTATAATTCACCCCTCCACTTT